These T cell receptor beta chains were read from a single sample in a study of cytomegalovirus exposure and HLA in healthy donors. Assay used: immunoSEQ multiplex PCR; TCRdb lists only in-frame clones, some missing. Of under 200,000 clones listed, around four fifths are singletons. Sequencing input: PBMCs. These TCRs come from a man aged 25-45 years in good health and CMV-seronegative. CDR3s include the opening cysteine and the closing phenylalanine or tryptophan. D genes are given only for firm matches. Only some rows state a clone size, as once, few, many or a class for expanded clones.

j_call d_call v_call clone_size cdr3_nt cdr3_aa
TRBJ2-2 TRBD1 TRBV5-4 . TGTGCCAGCAGCTCCCGGGACAGGGGTGGCGGGGAGCTGTTTTTT CASSSRDRGGGELFF
TRBJ1-6 . TRBV30 . TGTGCCTGGAGTCTAACGGACACTAACTATAATTCACCCCTCCACTTT CAWSLTDTNYNSPLHF
TRBJ2-2 TRBD1 TRBV5-1 . TGCGCCAGCAGCTTGCAGTCAGGGGGCAATGGCGGGGAGCTGTTTTTT CASSLQSGGNGGELFF
TRBJ2-5 . TRBV15 . TGTGCCACCAGCAGAGTACGGGAGACCCAGTACTTC CATSRVRETQYF
TRBJ1-3 . TRBV7-9 . TGTGCCAGCAGCTTAGGGCCCTCGAACACCATATATTTT CASSLGPSNTIYF
TRBJ2-3 . TRBV19 few TGTGCCAGTAGCAACAGGGTTACGGATACGCAGTATTTT CASSNRVTDTQYF
TRBJ2-1 TRBD2 TRBV30 once TGTGCCTGGAGTGTTTCTCTAGCGGGAGTGGGCTCCTACAATGAGCAGTTCTTC CAWSVSLAGVGSYNEQFF
TRBJ2-5 TRBD2 TRBV5-1 . TGCGCCAGCAGCTTGGTACGGGGGGGCCAAGAGACCCAGTACTTC CASSLVRGGQETQYF
TRBJ2-7 . TRBV4-1 . TGCGCCAGCAGCCAAAACCCTAGCGAAAGCTCCTACGAGCAGTACTTC CASSQNPSESSYEQYF
TRBJ2-7 TRBD1 TRBV5-1 . TGCGCCAGCAGCATCCCGGACAGGGGTGGTGACTACGAGCAGTACTTC CASSIPDRGGDYEQYF
TRBJ2-7 TRBD1 TRBV28 . TGTGCCAGCAGCTCACAGGGGCAGTACGAGCAGTACTTC CASSSQGQYEQYF
TRBJ1-2 . TRBV2 once TGTGCCAGCAGGCGGGACGGCAACTATGGCTACACCTTC CASRRDGNYGYTF
TRBJ1-2 . TRBV5-1 . TGCGCCAGCAGCTTGTCTTCAGTCTATGGCTACACCTTC CASSLSSVYGYTF
TRBJ1-5 TRBD1 TRBV15 few TGTGCCACCAGCAGGGGGGGACAGGGGGCCTCCCAGCCCCAGCATTTT CATSRGGQGASQPQHF
TRBJ2-7 . TRBV2 . TGTGCCAGCAGTGAATCCGGGGGGCTCGAGCAGTACTTC CASSESGGLEQYF
TRBJ2-4 . TRBV4-1 few TGCGCCAGCAGCCTCCCCCCACCGGGAGCGCCCTCAAACATTCAGTACTTC CASSLPPPGAPSNIQYF
TRBJ1-2 . TRBV6-5 . TGTGCCAGCAGTTCTTACGACAAAAACTATGGCTACACCTTC CASSSYDKNYGYTF
TRBJ1-4 . TRBV14 . TGTGCCAGCAGCCCCCGGGGAAGGGAAGAAAATGAAAAACTGTTTTTT CASSPRGREENEKLFF
TRBJ1-1 TRBD1 TRBV7-8 . TGTGCCAGCAGCAGAGGGACAGGGGCTTATGAAGCTTTCTTT CASSRGTGAYEAFF
TRBJ1-4 TRBD1 TRBV29-1 few TGCAGCGTTGTAGTACAGGGGGTAAAACTGTTTTTT CSVVVQGVKLFF
TRBJ1-2 . TRBV5-5 few TGTGCCAGCAGCTGGAGTCCCCTTACAGGGCGAAACTATGGCTACACCTTC CASSWSPLTGRNYGYTF
TRBJ2-7 . TRBV30 . TGTGCCGGGAGCCGGGGGACCTACGAGCAGTACTTC CAGSRGTYEQYF
TRBJ2-7 TRBD1 TRBV30 . TGTGCCGGTCGGACAGGCTTCTACGAGCAGTACTTC CAGRTGFYEQYF
TRBJ1-6 . TRBV13 . TGTGCCAGCAGTTTCAGGGGATGGACGGATAATTCACCCCTCCACTTT CASSFRGWTDNSPLHF
TRBJ2-3 . TRBV5-6 once TGTGCCAGCAGCTCATTGAAGGGGACACACCGCACAGATACGCAGTATTTT CASSSLKGTHRTDTQYF
TRBJ1-4 . TRBV2 . TGTGCCAGCAGTGAGAAGGGGGCAACTAATGAAAAACTGTTTTTT CASSEKGATNEKLFF
TRBJ1-6 . TRBV30 . TGTGCCTGGGATCGGGAGGGATTGTATAATTCACCCCTCCACTTT CAWDREGLYNSPLHF
TRBJ2-7 TRBD2 TRBV5-4 . TGTGCCAGCAGCACCCCGACTAGCTCCCCCTACGAGCAGTACTTC CASSTPTSSPYEQYF
TRBJ2-2 TRBD1 TRBV4-1 . TGCGCCAGCAGCCAAGATGCAGGGGGTTCGACCGGGGAGCTGTTTTTT CASSQDAGGSTGELFF
TRBJ1-1 . TRBV18 . TGTGCCAGCTCACCAGGCGGTTTGAACACTGAAGCTTTCTTT CASSPGGLNTEAFF
TRBJ2-5 TRBD2 TRBV5-4 few TGTGCCAGCAGCTTGCAACTAGCGGGGGGAGGAGAGACCCAGTACTTC CASSLQLAGGGETQYF